The 10 T cell receptor beta chains given below trace back to one sample, sequenced in a study of T-cell memory formation after mild COVID-19. TCRdb re-called the 5' RACE reads through MiXCR, storing one row per CDR3 protein. The data hold 300,000 to 400,000 distinct CDR3 sequences, with approximately 27% observed a single time. Sequenced sample: PBMCs or a T cell subset sorted from them (not recorded which). These receptors originate from an adult woman who had mild COVID-19 (a few samples of this study predate the infection). Cell type and time point are not known.

The sample holds a few counts of this clonotype. J is TRBJ2-2 and V is TRBV3-1; D not resolved. The CDR3 extends over 15 amino acids. In germline, CDR1 is LGHDT, CDR2 YNNKEL (reference sequence). V lost 0 bases and J 3 bases, leaving 8 bases between the germline ends. This CDR3 reads CASSQDRSHTGELFF. CDR3 coding DNA: TGTGCCAGCAGCCAAGATCGGAGCCACACCGGGGAGCTGTTTTTT. Together with reference TRBV3-1 and TRBJ2-2, the CDR3 gives the full variable domain: DTAVSQTPKYLVTQMGNDKSIKCEQNLGHDTMYWYKQDSKKFLKIMFSYNNKELIINETVPNRFSPKSPDKAHLNLHINSLELGDSAVYFCASSQDRSHTGELFFGEGSRLTVL.

This clonotype was observed a few times. The chain has TRBV6-5 and TRBJ2-5, with 7 bases lining up with TRBD1. The CDR3 consists of 15 residues. Losses at the gene ends were 5 bases for V and 0 bases for J; bases not matched to a gene: 6. The germline V gene encodes CDR1 MNHEY and CDR2 SVGAGI. In nucleotides, the CDR3 is TGTGCCAGCAGTCCTCAGGGGGAGTACCAAGAGACCCAGTACTTC. Its translation: CASSPQGEYQETQYF.

The chain carries TRBV6-5 and TRBJ2-7; 7 bases are a match to TRBD1. Germline lookup yields CDR1 MNHEY and CDR2 SVGAGI. The CDR3 contains 14 residues. Trimming cost V 6 bases and J 4 bases; bases outside gene matches: 9. CDR3 DNA sequence: TGTGCCAGCAGCTCCTCGACAGGGTTATACGAGCAGTACTTC. Translation gives CASSSSTGLYEQYF.

This clonotype turned up a few times. The rearrangement uses TRBV29-1 and TRBJ2-3; 8 bases line up with TRBD2. From germline, CDR1 is SQVTM and CDR2 ANQGSEA. Unmatched junction bases numbered 1, after V lost 2 bases and J lost 3 bases. This CDR3 contains 13 residues. The CDR3 loop reads CSVERGRTDTQYF. CDR3 in DNA: TGCAGCGTTGAACGCGGGAGGACAGATACGCAGTATTTT.

This clonotype was seen a few times. At one end, the junction sequence differs from germline, possibly due to a read error. The rearrangement links TRBV5-6 to TRBJ2-5; 8 nucleotides line up with TRBD1. This CDR3 is built from 16 residues. The germline CDR1 and CDR2 sequences are SGHDT and YYEEEE. In nucleotides, the CDR3 is TGTGCCAGCAGTTTGGACAGGGTCATTGGGGAAGAGACCCAGTACTTC. Its translation: CASSLDRVIGEETQYF.

J is TRBJ1-3 and V is TRBV6-1; a weak D match, TRBD1 (6 bases). The CDR3 runs 15 residues. Looked up from germline, CDR1 is MNHNS and CDR2 is SASEGT. V shed 7 bases and J shed 0 bases, with 13 bases lying between them. The CDR3, as DNA: TGTGCCAGCACCCAGGGGATGGTCTCTGGAAACACCATATATTTT. Amino acid sequence: CASTQGMVSGNTIYF.

In its sample, this clonotype was seen a few times. The CDR3 here is CASSVTTNEKLFF. The CDR3, as DNA: TGTGCCAGCAGTGTGACCACTAATGAAAAACTGTTTTTT. The rearrangement links TRBV12-3 or TRBV12-4 to TRBJ1-4, with D uncertain. Trimming left V 5 bases short and J 2 bases short, with 6 bases between. CDR3 length: 13 residues.

The chain joins TRBV5-1 to TRBJ2-2; 13 nucleotides match TRBD2. Germline V gene data show CDR1 as SGHRS and CDR2 as YFSETQ. J was trimmed by 4 bases and V by 3 bases; bases with no gene match: 3. The CDR3 sequence is 16 residues long. CDR3: CASSYGLAGVTGELFF. The CDR3 nucleotides are TGCGCCAGCAGCTACGGACTAGCGGGAGTCACCGGGGAGCTGTTTTTT.

The V gene is TRBV23-1, the J gene TRBJ2-2, with D possibly being TRBD2 (5 bases). TRBV23-1 is identified as an open reading frame with a role that is uncertain. The CDR3 is 17 amino acids. Trimming took 3 bases from V and 4 from J, leaving 18 bases between them. The chain's CDR3 is CASSQAFNREPTGELFF. For the CDR3, the DNA is TGCGCCAGCAGTCAGGCGTTCAACCGGGAACCCACCGGGGAGCTGTTTTTT.

This chain uses TRBV20-1 with TRBJ2-7; TRBD2 matches 7 bases. Germline lookup yields CDR1 DFQATT and CDR2 SNEGSKA (reference sequence). The V segment lost 3 bases and the J segment 3 bases; nucleotides outside the gene matches: 14. The CDR3 contains 16 residues. The CDR3 nucleotides read TGCAGTGCTAGTGGTCTGGGCGGGGGTTCCCTCTACGAGCAGTACTTC. It yields the protein CSASGLGGGSLYEQYF.